This TCR beta chain emerged from a study of human thymus T cells. Overall study findings and caveats: The authors found apparently biased V and J gene usage in thymic and blood repertoires.

Germline CDR1 and CDR2: LNHDA and SQIVND (reference sequence). The CDR3 consists of 13 residues. With 8 bases removed from V and 8 bases from J, the gap between germline ends came to 16 bases. A roughly 0.45-1 mL peripheral blood aliquot was taken intraoperatively from four of eight donors. All available leukocytes, rather than a set cell count, yielded the blood DNA. Concerning this clone itself: The antigen remains unidentified.

Data came from immunoSEQ multiplex PCR; TCRdb stores just in-frame clones and leaves some out. The repertoire holds more than 50,000 clones, with around 94% as singletons. The source of this sequence is a boy younger than two with a congenital heart defect but otherwise immunologically healthy. The chain uses TRBV19 and TRBJ1-3, with D perhaps matching TRBD1 (6 bases). The sequencing sample was made of blood. CDR3 nucleotide sequence: TGTGCCAGTTCCTTACAGGGCCTTGACACCATATATTTT. Encoded protein: CASSLQGLDTIYF.